The 23 T cell receptor beta chains below were found in one sample sequenced in a study of STAT5B mutations in CD4+ large granular lymphocyte leukemia. Sequenced by immunoSEQ multiplex PCR; TCRdb stores in-frame clones only, minus some. The data hold about 21,000 clones, with about 75% observed a single time. Source material: CD4+ T cells from blood buffy coats. Receptors were obtained from a human donor in good health.

The rearrangement links TRBV5-1 to TRBJ2-2; 9 bases are a match to TRBD2. Germline V CDR1 and CDR2: SGHRS, YFSETQ. The J segment lost 7 bases and the V segment lost 4 bases, leaving 11 bases of the junction unmatched. The CDR3 consists of 16 residues. This CDR3 reads CASSGSRGGAYGELFF. In nucleotides, the CDR3 is TGCGCCAGCAGCGGATCCCGCGGGGGGGCCTACGGGGAGCTGTTTTTT.

This clone came up once. The chain employs TRBV6-5 and TRBJ2-3; possible D gene TRBD1, 6 bases. CDR1 is MNHEY, CDR2 SVGAGI, per germline. The CDR3 is 15 residues long. The V gene lost 2 bases and the J gene lost 1 base, with 10 bases spanning the gap. This CDR3 reads CASSYGQSGTDTQYF. The CDR3 DNA sequence: TGTGCCAGCAGTTACGGACAGTCTGGCACAGATACGCAGTATTTT.

In this sample, this clone turned up once. The rearrangement links TRBV7-8 to TRBJ2-1; D is possibly TRBD2 (5 bases). In germline, CDR1 is SGHVS, CDR2 FQNEAQ. The CDR3 length is 14 residues. V lost 3 bases and J 7 bases, leaving 13 bases between the germline ends. CDR3 sequence: CASSFTGMVNEQFF. CDR3 DNA sequence: TGTGCCAGCAGCTTTACGGGGATGGTGAATGAGCAGTTCTTC.

The chain links TRBV9 to TRBJ2-3; D possibly corresponds to TRBD2 (6 bases). Trimming took 0 bases from V and 3 from J, leaving 11 bases between them. Germline CDR1 and CDR2: SGDLS and YYNGEE. CDR3 size: 15 residues. CDR3 region: CASSVGGVWTDTQYF. In DNA, the CDR3 is TGTGCCAGCAGCGTAGGCGGGGTTTGGACAGATACGCAGTATTTT.

This clone was recorded a few times. The gene calls are TRBV6-6 and TRBJ1-5, with unresolved D. Germline-derived CDR1 and CDR2 are MNHNY and SVGAGI (reference sequence). V dropped 6 bases and J dropped 5 bases, with 14 bases sitting between them. This CDR3 region has 14 residues. CDR3 coding DNA: TGTGCCAGCAGCATCAATGGAGGGTATCAGCCCCAGCATTTT. Residues: CASSINGGYQPQHF.

This clone was counted between two and nine times. The chain recombines TRBV12-5 with TRBJ2-1; TRBD2 aligns across 7 bases. The V and J ends lost 3 bases and 2 bases, in that order; junction bases with no gene match: 13. The CDR3 runs to 18 residues. The germline V gene has CDR1 LGHNT and CDR2 FRNRAP. CDR3 DNA sequence: TGTGCTAGTGGTTTCCCTATGGGGGGGTTTCGGGCCTACAATGAGCAGTTCTTC. Protein product: CASGFPMGGFRAYNEQFF.

The V gene is TRBV19, the J gene TRBJ2-5, with no clear D. Germline V gives CDR1 LNHDA, CDR2 SQIVND (reference sequence). V was cut by 5 bases and J by 1 base, with 8 bases left in between. The CDR3 sequence is 13 residues long. CDR3 bases: TGTGCCAGTAGTGGGAAGTTCCAAGAGACCCAGTACTTC. Its translation: CASSGKFQETQYF.

This chain joins TRBV11-2 and TRBJ2-7, with a possible D match to TRBD1 (6 bases). This CDR3 is 14 amino acids long. Germline CDR1 is SGHAT and CDR2 is FQNNGV. V lost 3 bases and J lost 6, with 15 bases in between. CDR3 DNA sequence: TGTGCCAGCAGCTTTCTGGGGGCTCGGTTCGAGCAGTACTTC. Translated: CASSFLGARFEQYF.

The chain employs TRBV18 and TRBJ1-4; TRBD1 might be the D (5 bases). The CDR3 is 16 amino acids. CDR1 is KGHSH and CDR2 is LQKENI in the germline V gene. The V end lost 5 bases, the J end lost 5 bases, and 18 bases lay between the germline ends. This chain's CDR3 is CASSRGREGTNEKLFF. In DNA, the CDR3 is TGTGCCAGCTCAAGGGGCCGCGAGGGAACGAATGAAAAACTGTTTTTT.

The V call is TRBV6-6, the J call TRBJ2-7; 9 bases are a match to TRBD1. Germline V lookup: CDR1 MNHNY, CDR2 SVGAGI (reference sequence). Trimming removed 6 bases from V and 2 bases from J; junction bases left unmatched: 8. The CDR3 runs to 15 residues. Here the CDR3 DNA reads TGTGCCAGCAGACTCTCCGGGACAGGGACCTACGAGCAGTACTTC. This gives the protein CASRLSGTGTYEQYF.

V usage is TRBV5-8 and J usage is TRBJ1-5, with D possibly matching TRBD1 (6 bases). Germline CDR1 reads SGHTS; CDR2 reads YDEGEE. This CDR3 comprises 15 residues. The V end was cut by 6 bases, the J end by 5 bases, with 18 bases between. The CDR3: CASTSLRGLDQPQHF. The CDR3 coding sequence is TGTGCCAGCACTTCGCTTCGGGGGCTGGATCAGCCCCAGCATTTT.

The chain recombines TRBV11-2 with TRBJ1-2; D might be TRBD1 (5 bases). Germline assignment: CDR1 SGHAT and CDR2 FQNNGV. V was clipped by 4 bases and J by 3 bases, with 18 bases between them. This CDR3 region has 16 residues. Here the CDR3 DNA reads TGTGCCAGCAGCTCCCGGGGGGAGGCAGGAGACTATGGCTACACCTTC. It encodes CASSSRGEAGDYGYTF.

The chain employs TRBV10-1 and TRBJ2-3; D is undetermined. V dropped 5 bases and J dropped 2 bases, with 8 bases sitting between them. CDR3 length: 13 amino acids. The germline CDR1 and CDR2 sequences are WNHNN and SYGVQD (reference sequence). The CDR3 DNA reads TGCGCCAGCAGTTCGGGTTTCACAGATACGCAGTATTTT. Its protein product is CASSSGFTDTQYF.

The chain carries TRBV7-2 and TRBJ2-5; D is possibly TRBD2 (5 bases). V was shortened by 3 bases and J by 4 bases, with 12 bases between the two germline ends. The CDR3 sequence is 14 residues long. Germline V gives CDR1 SGHTA, CDR2 FQGNSA. The CDR3, as DNA: TGTGCCAGCAGCTTCGGACTGGCTTTAGAGACCCAGTACTTC. Translated: CASSFGLALETQYF.

The chain uses TRBV4-1 and TRBJ2-7, with 11 bases fitting TRBD2. The CDR3 is 15 residues long. V was clipped by 4 bases and J by 0 bases; unmatched bases: 2. Per germline, CDR1 MGHRA and CDR2 YSYEKL. CDR3 sequence (DNA): TGCGCCAGCAGCCTAGGGACTAGCGGCTCCTACGAGCAGTACTTC. Protein sequence: CASSLGTSGSYEQYF.

This clone showed up just a few times. This chain connects TRBV7-6 to TRBJ1-1; D is perhaps TRBD1 (5 bases). CDR1 and CDR2 (germline): SGHVS, FNYEAQ. This CDR3 has 14 residues. Between the trimmed V and J ends, which lost 5 bases and 7 bases, there was a span of 17 bases. The CDR3 DNA reads as TGTGCCAGCAGCCTCGGGACCTTAGAGGGTGAAGCTTTCTTT. Amino acids: CASSLGTLEGEAFF.

The chain has TRBV5-6 and TRBJ2-1, with TRBD1 matching 8 bases. The CDR3 is 13 residues long. The junction had 1 base not matched to a gene; V was cut back by 2 bases and J by 6 bases. Germline assignment: CDR1 SGHDT and CDR2 YYEEEE. The chain's CDR3 is CASSFGQGNEQFF. CDR3 bases: TGTGCCAGCAGCTTTGGACAGGGCAATGAGCAGTTCTTC.

The chain employs TRBV6-5 and TRBJ1-5, with a possible D match to TRBD1 (6 bases). The V end lost 6 bases, the J end lost 2 bases, and 14 bases lay between the germline ends. The length of the CDR3 is 15 residues. Germline V gene data show CDR1 as MNHEY and CDR2 as SVGAGI. For the CDR3, the DNA is TGTGCCAGCAGAGGGGGGAATCGGGGCAATCAGCCCCAGCATTTT. Its translation is CASRGGNRGNQPQHF.

The V call is TRBV18, the J call TRBJ2-5, with no clear D. The ends were cut back, 6 bases at V and 2 bases at J, with 10 bases in the middle. The CDR3 runs to 13 residues. Looked up from germline, CDR1 is KGHSH and CDR2 is LQKENI. The CDR3 DNA reads as TGTGCCAGCTCCCTCATGGTTCAAGAGACCCAGTACTTC. This encodes CASSLMVQETQYF.

The table lists this clone with a few counts. The V and J genes are TRBV28 and TRBJ1-1, with 9 bases lining up with TRBD1. The CDR3 totals 14 residues. Per the germline V gene, CDR1 is MDHEN and CDR2 is SYDVKM. Trimming cost V 6 bases and J 5 bases; bases outside gene matches: 7. DNA of the CDR3: TGTGCCAGCAGACCCGGACAGGGGTGGACTGAAGCTTTCTTT. Translating gives CASRPGQGWTEAFF.

This clone was observed a handful of times. The junction shows a germline mismatch at one end, possibly a read error. The chain couples TRBV7-9 to TRBJ2-1, with TRBD2 matching 7 bases. The CDR3 sequence is 13 residues long. Germline CDR1 SEHNR, CDR2 FQNEAQ (reference sequence). CDR3 nucleotide sequence: TGTGCCAGCAGCACCCGGGAGGCGGGACGGGAGGTCTTC. Encoded protein: CASSTREAGREVF.

This chain connects TRBV7-2 to TRBJ2-1; 11 bases align to TRBD2. In germline, CDR1 is SGHTA, CDR2 FQGNSA. V dropped 1 base and J dropped 2; count of bases not matched to a gene: 1. The CDR3 extends over 16 amino acids. CDR3 bases: TGTGCCAGCAGCTTAGGGGGACTAGCGGCCTACAATGAGCAGTTCTTC. It encodes CASSLGGLAAYNEQFF.

The rearrangement uses TRBV6-1 and TRBJ1-4; D not certain. Trimming took 5 bases from V and 5 from J, leaving 9 bases between them. Germline values: CDR1 MNHNS, CDR2 SASEGT. The CDR3 totals 13 residues. This chain's CDR3 is CASSNIGNEKLFF. CDR3 DNA sequence: TGTGCCAGCAGTAATATAGGGAATGAAAAACTGTTTTTT.